A selection of T cell receptor beta chains follows, all from one sample in a study of cytomegalovirus exposure and HLA in healthy donors. Clones were sequenced by immunoSEQ multiplex PCR, and TCRdb holds only the in-frame ones, with some missing. The table includes about 140,000 clones, 60% to 85% detected once. The sequencing sample was made of PBMCs. The receptors shown here come from a man aged 40-49 years in good health and CMV-seropositive. Both conserved end residues are part of each CDR3. A D gene is named only where the DNA matches it firmly. Clone size is given for some rows only: seen once, a few or many times, or a class if the clone is expanded.

>TRBJ1-1|TRBD1|.|TRBV27
CASSKQGFENTEAFF
TGTGCCAGCAGTAAACAGGGGTTTGAGAACACTGAAGCTTTCTTT
>TRBJ2-3|TRBD2|few|TRBV10-3
CATAGSTDTQYF
TGTGCCACAGCGGGGTCCACAGATACGCAGTATTTT
>TRBJ2-2|TRBD1|.|TRBV18
CASSKTGDGELFF
TGTGCCAGCTCGAAGACAGGGGACGGGGAGCTGTTTTTT
>TRBJ1-2|.|.|TRBV4-3
CASSQVPPGHGYTF
TGCGCCAGCAGCCAAGTCCCCCCAGGGCATGGCTACACCTTC
>TRBJ2-2|TRBD2|.|TRBV29-1
CSVTVTSGRGTGELFF
TGCAGCGTCACCGTTACTAGCGGGAGGGGCACCGGGGAGCTGTTTTTT
>TRBJ2-5|.|.|TRBV10-3
CAISESGESETQYF
TGTGCCATCAGTGAGTCCGGGGAGAGTGAGACCCAGTACTTC
>TRBJ1-5|.|.|TRBV6-1
CASSETWAGREPQHF
TGTGCCAGCAGTGAAACTTGGGCAGGGAGGGAGCCCCAGCATTTT
>TRBJ1-6|.|once|TRBV14
CASSQVWQGNSPLHF
TGTGCCAGCAGCCAAGTTTGGCAGGGTAATTCACCCCTCCACTTT
>TRBJ1-1|TRBD1|.|TRBV11-2
CASSRDRVDEAFF
TGTGCCAGCAGCCGGGACAGGGTTGATGAAGCTTTCTTT
>TRBJ2-7|TRBD2|.|TRBV13
CASSSLLRGRGLAGYEQYF
TGTGCCAGCAGCTCATTATTAAGGGGCCGGGGACTAGCGGGTTACGAGCAGTACTTC
>TRBJ2-7|TRBD2|.|TRBV7-2
CASTRSRAGGQLRNEQYF
TGTGCCAGCACCAGATCTCGGGCGGGGGGGCAATTAAGGAACGAGCAGTACTTC
>TRBJ2-2|.|.|TRBV5-4
CASSRGTGELFF
TGTGCCAGCAGCCGCGGGACCGGGGAGCTGTTTTTT
>TRBJ2-1|.|.|TRBV5-4
CASSFTGQSINEQFF
TGTGCCAGCAGCTTTACTGGACAAAGCATCAATGAGCAGTTCTTC
>TRBJ1-5|.|.|TRBV5-3
CARSLRWQGSQPQHF
TGTGCCAGAAGCCTCCGGTGGCAGGGAAGTCAGCCCCAGCATTTT
>TRBJ2-1|.|.|TRBV14
CASSPLVGEYNEQFF
TGTGCCAGCAGCCCCCTGGTGGGAGAGTACAATGAGCAGTTCTTC
>TRBJ2-2|.|.|TRBV19
CASKGSGTYTGELFF
TGTGCCAGTAAAGGCTCAGGGACTTACACCGGGGAGCTGTTTTTT
>TRBJ2-7|.|.|TRBV5-1
CASSPEGRGGHEQYF
TGCGCCAGCAGCCCCGAGGGTAGGGGGGGCCACGAGCAGTACTTC
>TRBJ2-4|.|.|TRBV2
CASSVGGVLAKNIQYF
TGTGCCAGCAGTGTGGGCGGGGTTCTAGCCAAAAACATTCAGTACTTC
>TRBJ2-7|.|.|TRBV28
CASSFPNTYEQYF
TGTGCCAGCAGTTTCCCTAATACGTACGAGCAGTACTTC
>TRBJ2-5|TRBD1|.|TRBV7-2
CASSRGGDRGSETQYF
TGTGCCAGCAGCCGCGGGGGCGACAGGGGGTCAGAGACCCAGTACTTC
>TRBJ2-7|TRBD1|.|TRBV5-4
CASSRDRFYEQYF
TGTGCCAGCAGCCGGGACAGATTCTACGAGCAGTACTTC
>TRBJ1-1|.|.|TRBV28
CASSQLVGSTEAFF
TGTGCCAGCAGCCAACTGGTGGGGAGCACTGAAGCTTTCTTT
>TRBJ2-3|.|.|TRBV18
CASSPPSSDTQYF
TGTGCCAGCTCACCACCTAGCTCGGATACGCAGTATTTT
>TRBJ2-3|TRBD1|.|TRBV7-2
CASSYRTGVDTQYF
TGTGCCAGCAGCTATCGGACAGGAGTGGATACGCAGTATTTT
>TRBJ1-5|.|.|TRBV28
CASSLFYVTEGNQPQHF
TGTGCCAGCAGTTTATTCTACGTGACAGAAGGCAATCAGCCCCAGCATTTT
>TRBJ2-7|.|few|TRBV4-1
CASSQVREGSAYEQYF
TGCGCCAGCAGCCAAGTGAGAGAGGGCTCCGCCTACGAGCAGTACTTC
>TRBJ1-1|.|once|TRBV7-9
CASSLTILTEAFF
TGTGCCAGCAGCTTAACTATTTTGACTGAAGCTTTCTTT
>TRBJ2-5|TRBD2|.|TRBV9
CASSAKVPGLAAQETQYF
TGTGCCAGCAGCGCCAAGGTACCGGGACTAGCGGCCCAAGAGACCCAGTACTTC
>TRBJ1-3|.|.|TRBV29-1
CSVQSGNTIYF
TGCAGCGTTCAGTCTGGAAACACCATATATTTT
>TRBJ1-2|.|.|TRBV5-5
CASSLDRVTGYTF
TGTGCCAGCAGCTTGGACAGGGTGACTGGCTACACCTTC
>TRBJ2-2|TRBD2|.|TRBV10-3
CAISAGGRAGELFF
TGTGCCATCAGTGCAGGCGGGAGGGCCGGGGAGCTGTTTTTT
>TRBJ1-4|TRBD1|once|TRBV7-9
CASSLVGTGGANEKLFF
TGTGCCAGCAGCTTAGTTGGGACAGGGGGCGCTAATGAAAAACTGTTTTTT
>TRBJ2-1|.|.|TRBV19
CASSIYPGGRILSSYNEQFF
TGTGCCAGTAGTATCTACCCCGGGGGGCGGATATTGAGCTCCTACAATGAGCAGTTCTTC
>TRBJ2-7|TRBD1|.|TRBV5-8
CASSPGTGGLIEQYF
TGTGCCAGCAGCCCGGGGACAGGGGGGCTCATCGAGCAGTACTTC
>TRBJ2-2|TRBD1|.|TRBV6-6
CASSRQGTGELFF
TGTGCCAGCAGTAGACAGGGAACCGGGGAGCTGTTTTTT
>TRBJ2-6|.|.|TRBV4-2
CASSPRVYGANVLTF
TGTGCCAGCAGCCCCCGGGTCTATGGGGCCAACGTCCTGACTTTC
>TRBJ1-2|.|few|TRBV11-2
CASSLEWGPYGYTF
TGTGCCAGCAGCTTAGAGTGGGGCCCCTATGGCTACACCTTC
>TRBJ1-1|.|.|TRBV9
CASSVVLPGGTEAFF
TGTGCCAGCAGCGTAGTTCTCCCCGGGGGGACTGAAGCTTTCTTT
>TRBJ1-1|TRBD1|.|TRBV28
CASSFRGQGLTEAFF
TGTGCCAGCAGTTTCAGGGGACAGGGACTTACTGAAGCTTTCTTT
>TRBJ2-5|TRBD2|.|TRBV4-2
CASSPTSGRGGETQYF
TGTGCCAGCAGCCCAACTAGCGGGAGAGGGGGAGAGACCCAGTACTTC
>TRBJ2-7|.|.|TRBV6-5
CASSSTFDYEQYF
TGTGCCAGCAGTTCCACATTCGACTACGAGCAGTACTTC
>TRBJ2-7|TRBD2|.|TRBV4-3
CASFRQGRRPSGSGRIYEQYF
TGCGCCAGCTTTCGACAGGGGAGGAGGCCTAGCGGGAGCGGTCGGATTTACGAGCAGTACTTC
>TRBJ2-2|TRBD1|.|TRBV4-2
CASSQEGTGSHGELFF
TGTGCCAGCAGCCAAGAGGGGACAGGGAGTCACGGGGAGCTGTTTTTT
>TRBJ2-7|TRBD2|.|TRBV27
CASSLRAGTYEQYF
TGTGCCAGCAGTTTAAGAGCGGGGACTTACGAGCAGTACTTC
>TRBJ2-7|.|.|TRBV7-9
CASSPIQRSYEQYF
TGTGCCAGCAGCCCCATCCAAAGGAGCTACGAGCAGTACTTC
>TRBJ1-1|TRBD1|.|TRBV29-1
CSVSMDRDNTEAFF
TGCAGCGTTTCTATGGACAGGGACAACACTGAAGCTTTCTTT
>TRBJ1-1|.|few|TRBV11-2
CASSVRTNTEAFF
TGTGCCAGCAGCGTCCGGACAAACACTGAAGCTTTCTTT
>TRBJ2-7|.|.|TRBV5-8
CASSLRSYEQYF
TGTGCCAGCAGCTTGCGGTCCTACGAGCAGTACTTC
>TRBJ2-2|TRBD1|.|TRBV6-5
CASSQTGVGELFF
TGTGCCAGCAGTCAAACAGGGGTGGGGGAGCTGTTTTTT
>TRBJ1-3|TRBD1|.|TRBV12-5
CASGLGQGITIYF
TGTGCTAGTGGTTTGGGACAGGGGATAACCATATATTTT
>TRBJ1-6|TRBD1|few|TRBV4-2
CASSQESGTGSSPLHF
TGTGCCAGCAGCCAAGAGTCGGGGACAGGGTCTTCACCCCTCCACTTT
>TRBJ2-7|TRBD2|few|TRBV7-2
CASSLGVSGGTSYEQYF
TGTGCCAGCAGCTTAGGCGTTAGCGGGGGTACCTCCTACGAGCAGTACTTC
>TRBJ1-6|.|.|TRBV6-5
CASRTAGKPLHF
TGTGCCAGCAGGACAGCGGGGAAGCCCCTCCACTTT
>TRBJ2-3|TRBD2|.|TRBV5-1
CASSLGRLAGPPGADTQYF
TGCGCCAGCAGCTTGGGGAGACTAGCGGGGCCCCCGGGTGCAGATACGCAGTATTTT